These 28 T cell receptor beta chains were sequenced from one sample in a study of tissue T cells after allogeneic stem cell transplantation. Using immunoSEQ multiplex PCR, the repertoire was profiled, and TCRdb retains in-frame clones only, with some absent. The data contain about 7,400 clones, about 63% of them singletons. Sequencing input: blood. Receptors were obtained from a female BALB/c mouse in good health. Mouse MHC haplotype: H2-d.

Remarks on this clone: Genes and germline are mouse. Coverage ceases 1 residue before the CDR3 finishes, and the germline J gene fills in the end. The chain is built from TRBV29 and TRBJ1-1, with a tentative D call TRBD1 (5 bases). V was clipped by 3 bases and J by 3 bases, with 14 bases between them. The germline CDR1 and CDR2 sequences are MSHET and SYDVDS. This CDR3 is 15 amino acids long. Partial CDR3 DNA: TGTGCTAGCAGTTTCGGGGAGGGGCGATACACAGAAGTCTTC. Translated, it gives CASSFGEGRYTEVF. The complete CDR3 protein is CASSFGEGRYTEVFF.

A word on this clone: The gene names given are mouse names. The CDR3 sequence: CASSDDGNSNERLFF. The part of the CDR3 DNA that was read is TGTGCCAGCAGTGATGACGGGAATTCCAACGAAAGATTATTT. The V call is TRBV13-1, the J call TRBJ1-4; D is unresolved. Read coverage stops 1 residue before the CDR3 terminus; the germline J gene supplies the remainder. The V gene's germline CDR1 is NSHNY and CDR2 SYGAGN. V was shortened by 0 bases and J by 1 base, with 7 bases between the two germline ends. The CDR3 is 15 amino acids. The entire variable domain, with the rest obtained from reference TRBV13-1 and TRBJ1-4, is as follows: EAAVTQSPRNKVTVTGGNVTLSCRQTNSHNYMYWYRQDTGHGLRLIHYSYGAGNLRIGDVPDGYKATRTTQEDFFLLLELASPSQTSLYFCASSDDGNSNERLFFGHGTKLSVL.

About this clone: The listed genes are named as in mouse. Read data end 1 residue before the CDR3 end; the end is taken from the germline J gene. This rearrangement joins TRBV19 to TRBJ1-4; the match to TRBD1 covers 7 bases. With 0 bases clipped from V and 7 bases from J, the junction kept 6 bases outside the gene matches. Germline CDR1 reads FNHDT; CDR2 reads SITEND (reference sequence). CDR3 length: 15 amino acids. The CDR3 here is CASSIEGTASERLFF. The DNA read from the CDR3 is TGTGCCAGCAGTATAGAGGGGACAGCCTCCGAAAGATTATTT.

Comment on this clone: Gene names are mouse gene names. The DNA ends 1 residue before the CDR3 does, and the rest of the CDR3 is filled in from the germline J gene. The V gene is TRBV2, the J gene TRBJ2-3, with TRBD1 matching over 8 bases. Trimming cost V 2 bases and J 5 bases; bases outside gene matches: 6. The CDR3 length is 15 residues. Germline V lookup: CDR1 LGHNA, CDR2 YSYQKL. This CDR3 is CASSQNFDRGETLYF. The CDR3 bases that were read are TGTGCCAGCAGCCAAAACTTCGACAGGGGAGAAACGCTGTAT.

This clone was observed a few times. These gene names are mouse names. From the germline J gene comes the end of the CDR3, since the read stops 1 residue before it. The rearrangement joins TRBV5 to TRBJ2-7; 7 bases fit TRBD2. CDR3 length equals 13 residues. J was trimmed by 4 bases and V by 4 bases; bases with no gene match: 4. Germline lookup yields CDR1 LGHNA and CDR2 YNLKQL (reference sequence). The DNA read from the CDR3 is TGTGCCAGCAGCCCAGATGGGGGGTATGAACAGTAC. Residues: CASSPDGGYEQY. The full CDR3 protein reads CASSPDGGYEQYF.

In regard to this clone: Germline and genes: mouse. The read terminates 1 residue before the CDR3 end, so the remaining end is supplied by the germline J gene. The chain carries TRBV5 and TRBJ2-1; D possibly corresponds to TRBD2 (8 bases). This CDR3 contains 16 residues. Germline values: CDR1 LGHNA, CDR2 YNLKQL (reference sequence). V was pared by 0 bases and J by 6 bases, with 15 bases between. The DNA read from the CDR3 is TGTGCCAGCAGCCAAGACAGCTGGGGGGACAGTGCTGAGCAGTTC. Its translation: CASSQDSWGDSAEQF. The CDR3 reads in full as CASSQDSWGDSAEQFF.

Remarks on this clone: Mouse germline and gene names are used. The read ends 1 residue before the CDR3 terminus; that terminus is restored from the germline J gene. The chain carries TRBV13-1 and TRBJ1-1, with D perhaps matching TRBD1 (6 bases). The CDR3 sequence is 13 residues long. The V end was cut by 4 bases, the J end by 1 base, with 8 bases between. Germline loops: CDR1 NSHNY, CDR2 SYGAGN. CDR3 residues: CASSLTGNTEVFF. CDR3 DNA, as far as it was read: TGTGCCAGCAGTTTGACAGGGAACACAGAAGTCTTC.

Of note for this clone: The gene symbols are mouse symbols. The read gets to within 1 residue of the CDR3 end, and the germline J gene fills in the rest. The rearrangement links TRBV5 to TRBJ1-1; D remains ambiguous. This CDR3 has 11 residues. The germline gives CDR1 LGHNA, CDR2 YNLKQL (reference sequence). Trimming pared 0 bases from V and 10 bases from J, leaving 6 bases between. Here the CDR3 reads CASSQDKGVFF. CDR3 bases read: TGTGCCAGCAGCCAAGATAAGGGAGTCTTC.

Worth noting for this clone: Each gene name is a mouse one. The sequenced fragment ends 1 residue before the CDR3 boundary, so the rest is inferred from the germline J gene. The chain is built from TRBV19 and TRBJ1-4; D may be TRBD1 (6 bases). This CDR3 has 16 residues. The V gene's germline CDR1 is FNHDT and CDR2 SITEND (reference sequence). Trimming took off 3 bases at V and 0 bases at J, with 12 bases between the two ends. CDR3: CASSSGTKISNERLFF. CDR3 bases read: TGTGCCAGCAGTAGTGGGACAAAAATTTCCAACGAAAGATTATTT. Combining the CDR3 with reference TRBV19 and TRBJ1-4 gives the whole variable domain GGIITQTPKFLIGQEGQKLTLKCQQNFNHDTMYWYRQDSGKGLRLIYYSITENDLQKGDLSEGYDASREKKSSFSLTVTSAQKNEMAVFLCASSSGTKISNERLFFGHGTKLSVL.

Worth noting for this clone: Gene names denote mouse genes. CDR3 amino acids: CAWSLQGLQDTQYF. The sequenced part of the CDR3 DNA is TGTGCCTGGAGTCTGCAGGGTCTCCAAGACACCCAGTAC. The J gene is TRBJ2-5, the V gene TRBV31; possible D gene TRBD1, 5 bases. Read coverage stops 1 residue before the CDR3 terminus; the germline J gene supplies the remainder. V gave up 0 bases and J gave up 2 bases, with 9 bases separating them. The length of the CDR3 is 14 residues. CDR1 is GKSSPN, CDR2 SITVG, per germline.

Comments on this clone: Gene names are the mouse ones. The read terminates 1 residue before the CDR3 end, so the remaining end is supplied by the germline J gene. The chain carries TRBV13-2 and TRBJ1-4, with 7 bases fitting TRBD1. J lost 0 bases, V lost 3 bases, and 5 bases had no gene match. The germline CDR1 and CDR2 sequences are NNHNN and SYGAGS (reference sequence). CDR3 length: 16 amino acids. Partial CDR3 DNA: TGTGCCAGCGGTGGTGACAGGGCCCTTTCCAACGAAAGATTATTT. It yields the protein CASGGDRALSNERLF. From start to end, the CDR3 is CASGGDRALSNERLFF.

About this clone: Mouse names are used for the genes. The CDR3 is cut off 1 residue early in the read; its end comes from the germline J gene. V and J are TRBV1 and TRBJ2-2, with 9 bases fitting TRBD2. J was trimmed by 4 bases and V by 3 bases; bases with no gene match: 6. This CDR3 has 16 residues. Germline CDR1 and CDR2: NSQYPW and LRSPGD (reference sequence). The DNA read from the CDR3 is TGCACCTGCAGTGCCCCCTGGGGGGGGATCACCGGGCAGCTCTAC. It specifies CTCSAPWGGITGQLY. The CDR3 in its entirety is CTCSAPWGGITGQLYF.

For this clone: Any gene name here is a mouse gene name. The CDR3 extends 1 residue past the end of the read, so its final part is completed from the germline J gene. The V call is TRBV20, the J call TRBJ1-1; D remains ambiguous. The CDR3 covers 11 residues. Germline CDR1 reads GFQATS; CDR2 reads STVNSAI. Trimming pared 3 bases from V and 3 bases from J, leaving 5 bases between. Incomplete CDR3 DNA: TGTGGTGCTAGCGGGTACACAGAAGTCTTC. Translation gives CGASGYTEVF. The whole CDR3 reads CGASGYTEVFF.

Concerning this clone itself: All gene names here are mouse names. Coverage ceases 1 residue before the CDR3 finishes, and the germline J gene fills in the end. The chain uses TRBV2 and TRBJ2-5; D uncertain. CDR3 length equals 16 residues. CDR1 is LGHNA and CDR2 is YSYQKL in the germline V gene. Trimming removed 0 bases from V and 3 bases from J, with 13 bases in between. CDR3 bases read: TGTGCCAGCAGCCAAGATGAGGTGGGCGATCAAGACACCCAGTAC. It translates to CASSQDEVGDQDTQY. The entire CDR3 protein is CASSQDEVGDQDTQYF.

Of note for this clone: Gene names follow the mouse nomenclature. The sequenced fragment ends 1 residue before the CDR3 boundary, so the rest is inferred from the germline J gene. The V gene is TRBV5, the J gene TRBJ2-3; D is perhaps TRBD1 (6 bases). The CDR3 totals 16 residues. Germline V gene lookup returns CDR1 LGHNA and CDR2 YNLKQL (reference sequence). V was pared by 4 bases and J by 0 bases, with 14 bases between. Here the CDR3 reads CASSPRDISSAETLYF. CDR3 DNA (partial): TGTGCCAGCAGCCCCCGGGACATATCTAGTGCAGAAACGCTGTAT.

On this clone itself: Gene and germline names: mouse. The CDR3 here is CASSPKLGGNTGQLYF. The CDR3 bases that were read are TGTGCCAGCAGCCCCAAACTGGGGGGAAACACCGGGCAGCTCTAC. The J gene is TRBJ2-2, the V gene TRBV5; 9 bases are shared with TRBD2. The read terminates 1 residue before the CDR3 end, so the remaining end is supplied by the germline J gene. The junction had 4 bases not matched to a gene; V was cut back by 4 bases and J by 1 base. The CDR3 has 16 amino acids. The germline CDR1 and CDR2 sequences are LGHNA and YNLKQL (reference sequence).

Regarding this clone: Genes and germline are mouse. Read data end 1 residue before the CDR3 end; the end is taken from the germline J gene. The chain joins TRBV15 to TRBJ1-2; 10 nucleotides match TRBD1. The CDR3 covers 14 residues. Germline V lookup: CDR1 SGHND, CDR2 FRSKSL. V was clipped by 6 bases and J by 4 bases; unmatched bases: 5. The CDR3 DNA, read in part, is TGTGCCAGCAGCCGACAGGGGGCTGGCTCCGACTACACC. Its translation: CASSRQGAGSDYT. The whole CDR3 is CASSRQGAGSDYTF.

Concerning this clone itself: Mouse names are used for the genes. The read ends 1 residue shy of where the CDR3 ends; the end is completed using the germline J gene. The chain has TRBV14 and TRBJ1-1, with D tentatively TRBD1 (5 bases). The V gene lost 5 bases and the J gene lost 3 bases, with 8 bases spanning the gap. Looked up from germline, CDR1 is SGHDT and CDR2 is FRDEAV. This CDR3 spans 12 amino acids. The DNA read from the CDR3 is TGTGCCAGCAGCCCAGGGCACACAGAAGTCTTC. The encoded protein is CASSPGHTEVF. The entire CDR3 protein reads CASSPGHTEVFF.

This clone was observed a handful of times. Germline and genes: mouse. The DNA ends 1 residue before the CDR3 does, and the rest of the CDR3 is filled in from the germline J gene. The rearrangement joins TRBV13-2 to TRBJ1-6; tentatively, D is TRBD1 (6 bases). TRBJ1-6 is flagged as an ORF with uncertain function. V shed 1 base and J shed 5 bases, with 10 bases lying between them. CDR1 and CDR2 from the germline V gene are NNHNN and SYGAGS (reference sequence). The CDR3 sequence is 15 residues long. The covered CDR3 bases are TGTGCCAGCGGTGATAAAAGGGGGAATAATTCGCCCCTCTAC. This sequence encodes CASGDKRGNNSPLY. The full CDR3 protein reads CASGDKRGNNSPLYF.

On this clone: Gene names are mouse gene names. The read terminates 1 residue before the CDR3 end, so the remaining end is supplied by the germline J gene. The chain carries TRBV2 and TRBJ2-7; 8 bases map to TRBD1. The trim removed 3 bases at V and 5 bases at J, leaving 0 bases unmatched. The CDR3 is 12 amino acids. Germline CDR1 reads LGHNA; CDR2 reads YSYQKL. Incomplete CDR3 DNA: TGTGCCAGCAGCCAGGGACAGGATGAACAGTAC. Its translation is CASSQGQDEQY. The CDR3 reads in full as CASSQGQDEQYF.

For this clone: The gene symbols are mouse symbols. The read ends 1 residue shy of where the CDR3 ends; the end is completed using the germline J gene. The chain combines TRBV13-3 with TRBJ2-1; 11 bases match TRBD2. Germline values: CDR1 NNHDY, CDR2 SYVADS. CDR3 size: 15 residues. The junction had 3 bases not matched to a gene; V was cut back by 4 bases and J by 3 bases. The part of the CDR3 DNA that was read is TGTGCCAGCAGTCGACTGGGGGGGTTCTATGCTGAGCAGTTC. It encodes CASSRLGGFYAEQF. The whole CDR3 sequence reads CASSRLGGFYAEQFF.

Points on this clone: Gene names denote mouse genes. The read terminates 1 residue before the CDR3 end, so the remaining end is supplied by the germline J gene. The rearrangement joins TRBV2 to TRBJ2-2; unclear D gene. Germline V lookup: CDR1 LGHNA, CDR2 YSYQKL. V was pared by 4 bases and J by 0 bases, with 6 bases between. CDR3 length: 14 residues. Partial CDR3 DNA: TGTGCCAGCAGCCCCGGTGCAAACACCGGGCAGCTCTAC. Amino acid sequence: CASSPGANTGQLY. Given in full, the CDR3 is CASSPGANTGQLYF.

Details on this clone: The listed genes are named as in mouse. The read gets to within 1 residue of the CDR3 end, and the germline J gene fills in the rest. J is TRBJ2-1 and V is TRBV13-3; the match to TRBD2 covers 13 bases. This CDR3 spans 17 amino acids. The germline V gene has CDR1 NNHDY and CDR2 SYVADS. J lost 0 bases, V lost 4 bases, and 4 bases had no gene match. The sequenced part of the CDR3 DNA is TGTGCCAGCAGTCGGGACTGGGGGGGGAATAACTATGCTGAGCAGTTC. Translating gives CASSRDWGGNNYAEQF. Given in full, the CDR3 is CASSRDWGGNNYAEQFF.

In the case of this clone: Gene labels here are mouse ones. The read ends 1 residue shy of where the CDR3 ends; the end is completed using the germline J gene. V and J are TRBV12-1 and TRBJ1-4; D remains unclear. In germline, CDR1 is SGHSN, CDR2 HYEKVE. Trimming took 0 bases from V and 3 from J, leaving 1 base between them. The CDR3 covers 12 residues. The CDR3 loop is CASSLANERLFF. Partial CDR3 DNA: TGTGCCAGCTCTCTCGCCAACGAAAGATTATTT.

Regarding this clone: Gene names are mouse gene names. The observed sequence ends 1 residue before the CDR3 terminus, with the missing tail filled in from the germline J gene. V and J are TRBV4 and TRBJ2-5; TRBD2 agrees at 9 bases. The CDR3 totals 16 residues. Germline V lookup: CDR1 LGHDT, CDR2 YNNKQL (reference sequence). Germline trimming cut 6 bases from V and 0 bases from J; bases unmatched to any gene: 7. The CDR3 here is CASSPNWGENQDTQYF. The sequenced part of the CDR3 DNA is TGTGCCAGCAGTCCTAACTGGGGGGAGAACCAAGACACCCAGTAC.

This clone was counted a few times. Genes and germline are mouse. The CDR3 DNA, read in part, is TGTGCCAGCAGCCAGTCGACTGGGGGGTATGAACAGTAC. This gives the protein CASSQSTGGYEQY. The full CDR3 sequence reads CASSQSTGGYEQYF. The V gene is TRBV5, the J gene TRBJ2-7; 10 nucleotides align to TRBD2. The read falls 1 residue short of the CDR3 end, and the missing part is taken from the germline J gene. In germline, CDR1 is LGHNA, CDR2 YNLKQL (reference sequence). V lost 3 bases, J lost 4 bases, and 3 bases stayed unmatched. The CDR3 is 14 residues long.

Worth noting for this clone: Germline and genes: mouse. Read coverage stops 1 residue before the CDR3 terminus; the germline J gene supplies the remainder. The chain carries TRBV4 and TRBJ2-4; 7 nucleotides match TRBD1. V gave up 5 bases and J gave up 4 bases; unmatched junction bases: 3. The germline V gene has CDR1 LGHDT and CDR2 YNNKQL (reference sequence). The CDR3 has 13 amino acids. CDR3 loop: CASSMGQKNTLYF. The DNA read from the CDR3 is TGTGCCAGCAGCATGGGACAGAAAAACACCTTGTAC.

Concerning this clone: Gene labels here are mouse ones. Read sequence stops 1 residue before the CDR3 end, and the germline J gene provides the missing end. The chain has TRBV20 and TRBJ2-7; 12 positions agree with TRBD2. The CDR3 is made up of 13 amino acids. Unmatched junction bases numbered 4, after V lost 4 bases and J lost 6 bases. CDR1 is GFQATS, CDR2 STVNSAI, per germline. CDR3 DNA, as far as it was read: TGTGGTGCTAAGACTGGGGGGGCGCCTGAACAGTAC. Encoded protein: CGAKTGGAPEQY. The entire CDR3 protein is CGAKTGGAPEQYF.